Shown below are 25 T cell receptor beta chains from a single sample sequenced in a study of long-term antiretroviral therapy in people with HIV. The assay, immunoSEQ v3.0, was run at survey level. Data came from immunoSEQ multiplex PCR; TCRdb stores just in-frame clones and leaves some out. In the table there are 15,000 to 20,000 clones, approximately 82% of which are singletons. The material was unsorted PBMCs, obtained 0.5 years before starting antiretroviral therapy. The origin of the receptors is a woman aged 50 to 60 with HIV.

The chain carries TRBV7-2 and TRBJ1-1; possibly TRBD1 for D (5 bases). Trimming shortened V by 0 bases and J by 2 bases, and 10 bases separated the two germline ends. Germline V CDR1 and CDR2: SGHTA, FQGNSA. This CDR3 is 15 amino acids long. The CDR3: CASSLATALNTEAFF. In DNA form, the CDR3 reads TGTGCCAGCAGCTTAGCGACAGCTCTTAACACTGAAGCTTTCTTT.

This chain joins TRBV7-9 and TRBJ1-4; D is perhaps TRBD1 (6 bases). Germline CDR1 and CDR2: SEHNR and FQNEAQ (reference sequence). V gave up 5 bases and J gave up 5 bases, with 18 bases separating them. CDR3 length: 16 residues. Here the CDR3 DNA reads TGTGCCAGCAGCCCCGGGGACATTGGGGGAAATGAAAAACTGTTTTTT. It codes for CASSPGDIGGNEKLFF.

In its sample, this clone was seen once. The CDR3 is CASSLRVDSSYEQYF. In nucleotides, the CDR3 is TGTGCCAGCAGCTTGAGGGTGGACAGTTCCTACGAGCAGTACTTC. This sequence joins TRBV13 and TRBJ2-7, with D perhaps matching TRBD1 (6 bases). V shed 3 bases and J shed 1 base, with 13 bases lying between them. Germline values: CDR1 PRHDT, CDR2 FYEKMQ (reference sequence). This CDR3 is built from 15 residues. Together with reference TRBV13 and TRBJ2-7, the CDR3 gives the full variable domain: AAGVIQSPRHLIKEKRETATLKCYPIPRHDTVYWYQQGPGQDPQFLISFYEKMQSDKGSIPDRFSAQQFSDYHSELNMSSLELGDSALYFCASSLRVDSSYEQYFGPGTRLTVT.

This chain joins TRBV14 and TRBJ1-3; D ambiguous. Looked up from germline, CDR1 is SGHDN and CDR2 is FVKESK. The CDR3 has 16 residues. Trimming left V 3 bases short and J 0 bases short, with 12 bases between. The chain's CDR3 is CASSQMGRSSGNTIYF. The CDR3 nucleotides read TGTGCCAGCAGCCAGATGGGGAGAAGCTCTGGAAACACCATATATTTT.

By share, this clone ranks as large. The chain couples TRBV25-1 to TRBJ2-7; possible D gene TRBD2, 6 bases. Trimming left V 1 base short and J 9 bases short, with 22 bases between. CDR1 is MGHDK, CDR2 SYGVNS, per germline. This CDR3 contains 16 residues. DNA of the CDR3: TGTGCCAGCAGTGAATGGGGTAGTGGGGCGGGAAATCGGCAGTACTTC. This sequence encodes CASSEWGSGAGNRQYF.

The gene calls are TRBV21-1 and TRBJ1-3; no check of the table's D call, TRBD1, against the DNA was made. TRBV21-1 is a known pseudogene. The length of the CDR3 is 16 residues. CDR3 residues: CASSQDRLHGGNTIYF. CDR3 DNA: TGTGCCAGCAGCCAGGACAGGCTTCATGGGGGAAACACCATATATTTT.

CDR3 nucleotide sequence: TGTGCCAGCAGCACGGACCAGAACACTGAAGCTTTCTTT. As protein: CASSTDQNTEAFF. The rearrangement links TRBV6-5 to TRBJ1-1, with no clear D. The CDR3 consists of 13 residues. CDR1 is MNHEY, CDR2 SVGAGI, per germline. Trimming stripped 6 bases from V and 1 base from J, with 9 bases between.

The chain employs TRBV5-1 and TRBJ1-1; D is undetermined. Germline values: CDR1 SGHRS, CDR2 YFSETQ. With 1 base removed from V and 0 bases from J, the gap between germline ends came to 10 bases. This CDR3 spans 15 amino acids. The CDR3 sequence is CASSLPDSMNTEAFF. CDR3 sequence (DNA): TGCGCCAGCAGCTTGCCGGATTCTATGAACACTGAAGCTTTCTTT.

The chain employs TRBV4-1 and TRBJ2-1; D gene ambiguous. Germline loops: CDR1 MGHRA, CDR2 YSYEKL. V dropped 1 base and J dropped 8 bases, with 12 bases sitting between them. The CDR3 spans 14 residues. CDR3 sequence reads: CASSQGSLPYEQFF. The DNA for the CDR3 is TGCGCCAGCAGCCAAGGGAGTTTGCCCTATGAGCAGTTCTTC.

The V gene is TRBV4-1, the J gene TRBJ2-2; TRBD2 matches at 9 bases. Germline V lookup: CDR1 MGHRA, CDR2 YSYEKL. With 0 bases clipped from V and 7 bases from J, the junction kept 6 bases outside the gene matches. This CDR3 has 16 amino acids. The CDR3 reads CASSQERGGRGGELFF. The CDR3 DNA reads as TGCGCCAGCAGCCAAGAGCGGGGGGGCCGGGGCGGGGAGCTGTTTTTT.

The chain combines TRBV30 with TRBJ1-1; D gene ambiguous. Trimming stripped 2 bases from V and 3 bases from J, with 4 bases between. CDR1 and CDR2 (germline): GTSNPN, SVGIG (reference sequence). The CDR3 covers 11 residues. The CDR3 loop reads CAWSYYTEAFF. In nucleotides, the CDR3 is TGTGCCTGGAGTTACTACACTGAAGCTTTCTTT.

The V call is TRBV7-8, the J call TRBJ2-2, with 7 bases identical to TRBD1. The germline CDR1 and CDR2 sequences are SGHVS and FQNEAQ. J lost 3 bases, V lost 2 bases, and 6 bases had no gene match. The CDR3 loop spans 16 amino acids. CDR3 amino acids: CASSLLEGADTGELFF. The DNA of the CDR3 is TGTGCCAGCAGCTTACTAGAGGGGGCCGACACCGGGGAGCTGTTTTTT.

The count of this clone is one. V gene TRBV20-1 combines with J gene TRBJ1-1; 7 bases match TRBD1. CDR1 and CDR2 (germline): DFQATT, SNEGSKA (reference sequence). The CDR3 length is 11 residues. Trimming took 3 bases from V and 6 from J; bases not matched to a gene: 1. For the CDR3, the DNA is TGCAGTGCTAGGGGACAGTCTGAAGCTTTCTTT. Amino acid sequence: CSARGQSEAFF.

The chain couples TRBV30 to TRBJ2-3, with D hard to call. CDR1 is GTSNPN and CDR2 is SVGIG in the germline V gene (reference sequence). Trimming stripped 0 bases from V and 2 bases from J, with 12 bases between. CDR3 length: 15 amino acids. CDR3 sequence (DNA): TGTGCCTGGAGTGTACGGAAAAGGCACACAGATACGCAGTATTTT. It codes for CAWSVRKRHTDTQYF.

The V gene is TRBV11-2, the J gene TRBJ1-4, with 10 nucleotides matching TRBD1. Per germline, CDR1 SGHAT and CDR2 FQNNGV. This CDR3 has 18 amino acids. V lost 1 base and J lost 6; bases outside the gene matches: 11. CDR3 nucleotides: TGTGCCAGCAGCTTAGTTTGGTCCGAGACAGGGGGCCATGAAAAACTGTTTTTT. This encodes CASSLVWSETGGHEKLFF. Full variable domain (missing parts from reference TRBV11-2 and TRBJ1-4): EAGVAQSPRYKIIEKRQSVAFWCNPISGHATLYWYQQILGQGPKLLIQFQNNGVVDDSQLPKDRFSAERLKGVDSTLKIQPAKLEDSAVYLCASSLVWSETGGHEKLFFGSGTQLSVL.

The V gene is TRBV7-9, the J gene TRBJ2-3; D uncertain. V was clipped by 5 bases and J by 0 bases, with 12 bases between them. The CDR3 length is 15 residues. Germline V lookup: CDR1 SEHNR, CDR2 FQNEAQ (reference sequence). The CDR3 region has the DNA TGTGCCAGCAGCCCTACAGACTCTAGCACAGATACGCAGTATTTT. This codes for CASSPTDSSTDTQYF.

This chain uses TRBV7-3 with TRBJ2-2; 7 nucleotides line up with TRBD1. The CDR3 is made up of 16 amino acids. After removal of 0 bases from V and 5 bases from J, the junction contained 6 bases not matched to a gene. CDR1 SGHTA and CDR2 FQGTGA come from the germline V gene. CDR3 nucleotide sequence: TGTGCCAGCAGCTTAACGCGGCCAGGGGGTACCGGGGAGCTGTTTTTT. It yields the protein CASSLTRPGGTGELFF. The full variable domain, its missing parts supplied by reference TRBV7-3 and TRBJ2-2, is GAGVSQTPSNKVTEKGKYVELRCDPISGHTALYWYRQSLGQGPEFLIYFQGTGAADDSGLPNDRFFAVRPEGSVSTLKIQRTERGDSAVYLCASSLTRPGGTGELFFGEGSRLTVL.

This chain uses TRBV10-2 with TRBJ2-7; possibly TRBD1 or TRBD2 for D (5 bases each). The V gene lost 6 bases and the J gene lost 6 bases, with 18 bases spanning the gap. Germline values: CDR1 WSHSY, CDR2 SAAADI. The CDR3 spans 14 residues. The CDR3 is CASRPLGEEGEQYV. Written as DNA, the CDR3 is TGCGCCAGCAGACCCTTGGGGGAAGAGGGCGAGCAGTACGTC.

The chain uses TRBV6-6 and TRBJ2-2; either TRBD1 or TRBD2 may supply D (5 bases each). The CDR3 has 13 amino acids. Germline loops: CDR1 MNHNY, CDR2 SVGAGI (reference sequence). V lost 5 bases, J lost 5 bases, and 9 bases lay in between. The CDR3 DNA is TGTGCCAGCAGTAACGGGGCTACCGGGGAGCTGTTTTTT. Its protein product is CASSNGATGELFF.

The chain employs TRBV5-1 and TRBJ2-3; D gene ambiguous. CDR3 length: 13 amino acids. Germline CDR1 SGHRS, CDR2 YFSETQ. V lost 0 bases and J 6 bases, leaving 8 bases between the germline ends. The CDR3 nucleotides read TGCGCCAGCAGCTTGGCCGAACTGGATACGCAGTATTTT. Its protein product is CASSLAELDTQYF.

The chain carries TRBV10-2 and TRBJ2-2, with 8 bases matching TRBD2. The J segment lost 7 bases and the V segment lost 3 bases, leaving 7 bases of the junction unmatched. From germline, CDR1 is WSHSY and CDR2 SAAADI. The CDR3 loop spans 15 amino acids. The CDR3, as DNA: TGCGCCAGCAGTGATCAAGCGGGGGCGAACGGGGAGCTGTTTTTT. Protein sequence: CASSDQAGANGELFF.

The chain couples TRBV28 to TRBJ2-7; D not resolved. V lost 7 bases, J lost 2 bases, and 9 bases lay in between. The germline gives CDR1 MDHEN, CDR2 SYDVKM. This CDR3 contains 12 residues. The CDR3 sequence: CASMAYTYEQYF. The DNA for the CDR3 is TGTGCCAGCATGGCCTATACCTACGAGCAGTACTTC.

This clone appeared a few times. The V and J genes are TRBV7-9 and TRBJ2-1; D remains ambiguous. The CDR3 runs 15 residues. Germline V gene lookup returns CDR1 SEHNR and CDR2 FQNEAQ (reference sequence). Deletions cut 5 bases from V and 4 bases from J, with 15 bases between. In nucleotides, the CDR3 is TGTGCCAGCAGCCCCCGACTGGCCCTATACAATGAGCAGTTCTTC. Translated, it gives CASSPRLALYNEQFF.

The J gene is TRBJ2-5, the V gene TRBV6-6, with TRBD1 matching 7 bases. The J segment lost 5 bases and the V segment lost 1 base, leaving 7 bases of the junction unmatched. The V gene's germline CDR1 is MNHNY and CDR2 SVGAGI (reference sequence). CDR3 length: 15 residues. CDR3 coding DNA: TGTGCCAGCAGTTACTTCGGACAGGCCATGGAGACCCAGTACTTC. Its translation is CASSYFGQAMETQYF.

The V and J genes are TRBV27 and TRBJ2-7; D could derive from TRBD1 or TRBD2 (5 bases each). The CDR3 extends over 12 amino acids. Looked up from germline, CDR1 is MNHEY and CDR2 is SMNVEV (reference sequence). V was clipped by 5 bases and J by 6 bases, with 11 bases between them. The CDR3 region has the DNA TGTGCCAGCAGTCCTCCCGGGGCCGAGCAGTACTTC. Its protein product is CASSPPGAEQYF.